The T cell receptor beta chain described here comes from a study of CXCR3-negative and CXCR3-positive naive CD8 T cells. The CDR3 totals 12 residues. The germline gives CDR1 SQVTM, CDR2 ANQGSEA. Of note for this clonotype: Its specificity is not known.

Overall study findings and caveats: It was found that naive subsets had comparable surface CD5, and TCR strength was inferred from TRB CDR3 properties. Relative to CXCR3-negative naive cells, CXCR3-positive naive cells had more hydrophobic TRB CDR3s. Diversity was high in both naive subsets and much lower in memory cells.

Triplicates of 300,000 cells were sorted from each CD8+ T cell subset. The TRB libraries of cDNA were built by UMI-labeled 5' RACE. TCRdb re-called the 5' RACE reads, yielding one record per CDR3 amino acid sequence without DNA. The sample table includes some 50,000 distinct CDR3 sequences. This receptor was taken from a human donor in good health. Some clones in this sample may be carry-over from other donors' samples. The chain has TRBV29-1 and TRBJ2-1. Sequencing input: naive CXCR3- CD8+ T cells from blood. Subset given: CD45RO-CCR7+CD27+CD95- naive CD8+ T cells lacking CXCR3 (TNR3-). The CDR3 protein is CSVGTASNEQFF.